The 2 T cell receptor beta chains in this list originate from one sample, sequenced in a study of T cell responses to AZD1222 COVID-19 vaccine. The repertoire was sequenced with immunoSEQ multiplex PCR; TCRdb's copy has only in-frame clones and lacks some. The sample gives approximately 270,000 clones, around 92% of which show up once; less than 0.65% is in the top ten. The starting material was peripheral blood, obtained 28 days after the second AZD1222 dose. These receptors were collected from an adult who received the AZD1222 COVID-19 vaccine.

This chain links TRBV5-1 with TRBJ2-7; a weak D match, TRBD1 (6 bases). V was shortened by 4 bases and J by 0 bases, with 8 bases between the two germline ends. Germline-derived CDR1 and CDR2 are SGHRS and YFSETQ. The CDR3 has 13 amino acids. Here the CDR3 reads CASSPGASYEQYF. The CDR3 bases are TGCGCCAGCAGCCCAGGGGCCTCCTACGAGCAGTACTTC.

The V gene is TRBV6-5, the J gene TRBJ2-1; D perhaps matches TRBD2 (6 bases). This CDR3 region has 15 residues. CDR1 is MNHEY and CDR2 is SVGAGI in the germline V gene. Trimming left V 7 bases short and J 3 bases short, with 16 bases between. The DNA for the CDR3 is TGTGCCAGCACCGCGGGACGGGGACGCTACAATGAGCAGTTCTTC. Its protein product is CASTAGRGRYNEQFF.